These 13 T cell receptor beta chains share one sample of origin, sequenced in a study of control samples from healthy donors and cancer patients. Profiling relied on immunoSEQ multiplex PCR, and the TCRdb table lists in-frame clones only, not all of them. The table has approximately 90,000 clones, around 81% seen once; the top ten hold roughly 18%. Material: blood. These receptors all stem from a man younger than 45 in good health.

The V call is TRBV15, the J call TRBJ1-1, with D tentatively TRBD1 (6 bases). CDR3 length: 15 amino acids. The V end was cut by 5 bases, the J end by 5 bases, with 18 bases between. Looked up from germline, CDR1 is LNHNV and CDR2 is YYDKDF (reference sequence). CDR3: CATSRETGRETEAFF. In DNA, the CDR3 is TGTGCCACCAGCCGCGAAACAGGGAGGGAAACTGAAGCTTTCTTT. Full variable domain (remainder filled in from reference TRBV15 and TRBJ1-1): DAMVIQNPRYQVTQFGKPVTLSCSQTLNHNVMYWYQQKSSQAPKLLFHYYDKDFNNEADTPDNFQSRRPNTSFCFLDIRSPGLGDTAMYLCATSRETGRETEAFFGQGTRLTVV.

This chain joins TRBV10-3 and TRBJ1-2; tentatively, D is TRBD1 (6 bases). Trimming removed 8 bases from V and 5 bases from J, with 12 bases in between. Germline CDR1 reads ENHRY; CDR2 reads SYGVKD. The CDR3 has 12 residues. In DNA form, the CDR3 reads TGTGCCATCCGGGACACCTTATATGGCTACACCTTC. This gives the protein CAIRDTLYGYTF.

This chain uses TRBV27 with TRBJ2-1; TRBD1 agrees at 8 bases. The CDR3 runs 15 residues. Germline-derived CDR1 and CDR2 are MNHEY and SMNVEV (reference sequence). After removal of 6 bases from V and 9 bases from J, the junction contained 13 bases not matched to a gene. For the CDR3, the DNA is TGTGCCAGCAGCTCAATCGGACAGGGTTTTAGTGAGCAGTTCTTC. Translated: CASSSIGQGFSEQFF.

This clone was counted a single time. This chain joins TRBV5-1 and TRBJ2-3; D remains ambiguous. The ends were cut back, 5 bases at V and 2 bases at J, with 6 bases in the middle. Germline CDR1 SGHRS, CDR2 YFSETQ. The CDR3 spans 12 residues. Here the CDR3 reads CASRASTDTQYF. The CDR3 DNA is TGCGCCAGCAGGGCGTCCACAGATACGCAGTATTTT. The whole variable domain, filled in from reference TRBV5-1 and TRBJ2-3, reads KAGVTQTPRYLIKTRGQQVTLSCSPISGHRSVSWYQQTPGQGLQFLFEYFSETQRNKGNFPGRFSGRQFSNSRSEMNVSTLELGDSALYLCASRASTDTQYFGPGTRLTVL.

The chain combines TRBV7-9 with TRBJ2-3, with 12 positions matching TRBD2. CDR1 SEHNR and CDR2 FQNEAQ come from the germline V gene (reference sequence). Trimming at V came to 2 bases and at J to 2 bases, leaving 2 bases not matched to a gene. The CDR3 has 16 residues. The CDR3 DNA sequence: TGTGCCAGCAGCTTACTAGCGGGGGGGCCCACAGATACGCAGTATTTT. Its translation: CASSLLAGGPTDTQYF. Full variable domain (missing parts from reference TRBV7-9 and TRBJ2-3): DTGVSQNPRHKITKRGQNVTFRCDPISEHNRLYWYRQTLGQGPEFLTYFQNEAQLEKSRLLSDRFSAERPKGSFSTLEIQRTEQGDSAMYLCASSLLAGGPTDTQYFGPGTRLTVL.

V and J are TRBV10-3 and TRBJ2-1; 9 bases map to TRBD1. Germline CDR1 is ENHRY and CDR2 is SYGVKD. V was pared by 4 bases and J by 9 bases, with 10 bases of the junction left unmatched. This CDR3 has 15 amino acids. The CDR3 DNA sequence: TGTGCCATCAGTGGGACGACAGGGGGGGAGGGTGAGCAGTTCTTC. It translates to CAISGTTGGEGEQFF.

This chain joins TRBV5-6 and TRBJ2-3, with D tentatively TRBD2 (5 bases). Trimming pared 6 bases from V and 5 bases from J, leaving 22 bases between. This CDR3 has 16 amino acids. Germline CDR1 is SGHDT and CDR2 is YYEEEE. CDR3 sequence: CASMYMKGWERDTQYF. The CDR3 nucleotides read TGTGCCAGCATGTACATGAAGGGATGGGAGAGAGATACGCAGTATTTT.

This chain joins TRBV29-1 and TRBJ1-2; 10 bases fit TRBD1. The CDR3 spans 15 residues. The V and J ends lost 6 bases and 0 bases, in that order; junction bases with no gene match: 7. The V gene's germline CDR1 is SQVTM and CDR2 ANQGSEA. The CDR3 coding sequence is TGCAGCGTCCCCGGGACAGGGGTTGCTAACTATGGCTACACCTTC. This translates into CSVPGTGVANYGYTF.

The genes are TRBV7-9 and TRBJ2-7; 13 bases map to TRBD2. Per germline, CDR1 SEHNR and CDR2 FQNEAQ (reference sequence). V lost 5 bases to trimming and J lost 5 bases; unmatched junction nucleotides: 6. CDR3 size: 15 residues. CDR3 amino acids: CASSITSGGGHEQYF. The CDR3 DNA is TGTGCCAGCAGCATCACTAGCGGGGGGGGCCACGAGCAGTACTTC.

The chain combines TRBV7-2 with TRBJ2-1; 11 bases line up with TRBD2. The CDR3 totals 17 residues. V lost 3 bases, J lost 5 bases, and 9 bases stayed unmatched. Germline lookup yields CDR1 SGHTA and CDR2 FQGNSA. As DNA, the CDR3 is TGTGCCAGCAGCTTCGCGTTGACTAGCGGGGTTAACAATGAGCAGTTCTTC. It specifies CASSFALTSGVNNEQFF.

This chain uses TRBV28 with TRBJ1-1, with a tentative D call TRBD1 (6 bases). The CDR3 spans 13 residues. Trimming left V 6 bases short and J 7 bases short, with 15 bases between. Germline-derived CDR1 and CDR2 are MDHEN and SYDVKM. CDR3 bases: TGTGCCAGCAGCCCGGGGGCCTGGGTTGAAGCTTTCTTT. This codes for CASSPGAWVEAFF.

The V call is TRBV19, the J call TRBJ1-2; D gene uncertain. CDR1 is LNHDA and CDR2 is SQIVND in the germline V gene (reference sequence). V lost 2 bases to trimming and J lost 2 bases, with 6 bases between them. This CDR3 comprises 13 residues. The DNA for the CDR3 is TGTGCCAGTAGTATAATCGGAAACTATGGCTACACCTTC. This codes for CASSIIGNYGYTF.

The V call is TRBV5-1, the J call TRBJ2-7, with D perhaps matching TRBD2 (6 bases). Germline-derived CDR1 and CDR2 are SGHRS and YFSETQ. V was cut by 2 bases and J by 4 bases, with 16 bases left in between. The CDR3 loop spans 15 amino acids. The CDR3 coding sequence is TGCGCCAGCAGCTTAGGTCGCCTAGCGACTTACGAGCAGTACTTC. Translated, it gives CASSLGRLATYEQYF.